This T cell receptor beta chain was documented in a study of T-cell memory formation after mild COVID-19. Study overall: The study found TCR clusters largely donor specific.

The study's findings and limits: Contracting CD4+ clones were located mainly in CM and EM, and CD8+ clones in EMRA. Contracting clones from day 15 to 85 had balanced CD4/CD8; later expanders favoured CD4+.

On this clonotype itself: Its antigen is as yet unknown.

The authors produced TCR alpha and TCR beta cDNA libraries with sample barcodes and UMIs by 5'RACE using constant-segment primers. Each CDR3 protein gets one entry after TCRdb re-called the 5' RACE reads with MiXCR. The table includes 95,000 to 120,000 distinct CDR3 sequences, 22% detected once. The CDR3 is 14 amino acids. Germline CDR1 and CDR2: SGHRS and YFSETQ. The germline V and J ends were trimmed by 2 bases and 5 bases, with 11 bases remaining between them. The clonotype comes from a man aged 18 to 29 who had mild COVID-19 (a few samples of this study predate the infection). Cell type and time point are not known. V usage is TRBV5-1 and J usage is TRBJ2-1; D is tentatively TRBD1 or TRBD2 (5 bases each). The specimen was PBMCs or a T cell subset sorted from them (not recorded which). The CDR3 DNA reads TGCGCCAGCAGCTTCCGGGACGGCGACAATGAGCAGTTCTTC. Its protein product is CASSFRDGDNEQFF.